This record covers a single TCR beta chain. Germline V lookup: CDR1 LNHDA, CDR2 SQIVND (reference sequence). This CDR3 has 17 amino acids. V was clipped by 9 bases and J by 0 bases, with 20 bases between them. The assay was immunoSEQ multiplex PCR, and TCRdb's table has in-frame clones only and misses some. The table has under 200,000 clones, roughly 95% seen once. This specimen belongs to a study of control samples from healthy donors and cancer patients. The chain combines TRBV19 with TRBJ1-4, with D possibly being TRBD1 (5 bases). This receptor was identified in a woman aged 60 to 75 in good health. Sequencing was carried out using blood. CDR3 sequence: CASRSRDADATNEKLFF. CDR3 nucleotides: TGTGCCAGCAGATCCCGGGACGCCGATGCAACTAATGAAAAACTGTTTTTT.